Below are 6 T cell receptor beta chains sequenced from a single sample in a study of cytomegalovirus exposure and HLA in healthy donors (dated by TCRdb to 2017 to 2019). Receptors were amplified or captured by the immunoSEQ multiplex PCR assay. For the multiplex PCR, a mixture combining 60 forward primers for TCR Vbeta segments and 13 reverse primers for TCR Jbeta segments was used. Held by TCRdb, this immuneACCESS table contains in-frame sequences only and omits some clones. Under half of the omission traces to an unresolved V gene where checked; the cause of the rest is unknown. This sample lists under 150,000 clones; 55% to 65% were detected once. More than 8% of the sample is in the top ten clones. Sequences were obtained from PBMCs. These receptors originate from a man between 35 and 55 years old in good health and CMV-seropositive.

This clone was seen a handful of times. The V call is TRBV7-9, the J call TRBJ2-7; D perhaps matches TRBD2 (7 bases). Trimming cost V 5 bases and J 3 bases, with 29 bases left between them. The CDR3 consists of 19 residues. Germline-derived CDR1 and CDR2 are SEHNR and FQNEAQ (reference sequence). The CDR3 nucleotides are TGTGCCAGCAGCGTAGATCGTAGGGGGAAGGGAGGGAACTACTACGAGCAGTACTTC. Protein product: CASSVDRRGKGGNYYEQYF.

The J gene is TRBJ2-7, the V gene TRBV9; perhaps TRBD2 as D (5 bases). The CDR3 totals 12 residues. CDR1 is SGDLS, CDR2 YYNGEE, per germline. V was trimmed by 4 bases and J by 7 bases, leaving 12 bases between them. CDR3 amino acids: CASSPSRGEQYF. In DNA form, the CDR3 reads TGTGCCAGCAGCCCATCGCGAGGGGAGCAGTACTTC.

The chain is built from TRBV5-6 and TRBJ2-7; TRBD2 aligns across 10 bases. Trimming cost V 0 bases and J 6 bases; bases outside gene matches: 12. The CDR3 is 17 residues long. CDR1 is SGHDT and CDR2 is YYEEEE in the germline V gene. In nucleotides, the CDR3 is TGTGCCAGCAGCTTGGGGGGAGCGGGAGGGACGAGTGGCGAGCAGTACTTC. Its translation is CASSLGGAGGTSGEQYF.

This chain uses TRBV7-9 with TRBJ1-4, with D possibly matching TRBD1 (5 bases). Trimming took off 3 bases at V and 4 bases at J, with 12 bases between the two ends. This CDR3 has 15 residues. Germline-derived CDR1 and CDR2 are SEHNR and FQNEAQ (reference sequence). The CDR3 is CASSFRGTGNEKLFF. CDR3 DNA sequence: TGTGCCAGCAGCTTTCGGGGGACCGGTAATGAAAAACTGTTTTTT.

The chain has TRBV6-6 and TRBJ2-2, with 10 bases that match TRBD2. CDR1 and CDR2 from the germline V gene are MNHNY and SVGAGI (reference sequence). The CDR3 consists of 15 residues. V shed 4 bases and J 8 bases; nucleotides not matched to a gene: 7. This CDR3 reads CASSFTSGNVGELFF. The CDR3 nucleotides read TGTGCCAGCAGTTTTACTAGCGGGAATGTTGGGGAGCTGTTTTTT.

J is TRBJ2-2 and V is TRBV4-3, with D possibly TRBD2 on 5 matching bases. V gave up 4 bases and J gave up 6 bases, with 18 bases separating them. The CDR3 has 16 amino acids. In germline, CDR1 is LGHNA, CDR2 YSLEER. CDR3 DNA sequence: TGCGCCAGCAGCCCTCAGAGGGCTAGTGGACCCGGGGAGCTGTTTTTT. Its protein product is CASSPQRASGPGELFF.